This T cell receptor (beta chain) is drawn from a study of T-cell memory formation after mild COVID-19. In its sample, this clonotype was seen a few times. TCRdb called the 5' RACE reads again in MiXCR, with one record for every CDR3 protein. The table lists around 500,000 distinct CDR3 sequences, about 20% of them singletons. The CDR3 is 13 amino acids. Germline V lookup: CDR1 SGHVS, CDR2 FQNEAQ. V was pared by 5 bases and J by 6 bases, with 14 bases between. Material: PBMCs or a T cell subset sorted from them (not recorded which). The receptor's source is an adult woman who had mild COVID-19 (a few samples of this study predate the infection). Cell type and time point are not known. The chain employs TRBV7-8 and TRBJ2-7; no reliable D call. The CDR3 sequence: CASSLRPRGEQYF. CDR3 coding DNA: TGTGCCAGCAGCCTTCGACCCCGTGGCGAGCAGTACTTC.